One sample yielded the 16 T cell receptor beta chains listed below, sequenced in a study of cytomegalovirus exposure and HLA in healthy donors (dated by TCRdb to about 2017). Library method: the immunoSEQ multiplex PCR assay. For the multiplex PCR, a mixture combining 60 forward primers for TCR Vbeta segments and 13 reverse primers for TCR Jbeta segments was used. TCRdb provides this immuneACCESS table in a form limited to in-frame rearrangements. Some clones are lacking; in checked studies, under half of them reflect an unresolved V gene, and why the rest are absent is not known. Here the sample has about 170,000 clones; around 75% occur a single time. The ten largest clones represent about 2.5% of the sample. The specimen was PBMCs. Source of these receptors: a male donor in good health and CMV-seronegative.

The chain's CDR3 is CASSANNSPLHF. DNA of the CDR3: TGTGCCAGCAGTGCCAATAATTCACCCCTCCACTTT. The chain is built from TRBV2 and TRBJ1-6; D gene uncertain. The V and J ends lost 4 bases and 5 bases respectively, with 3 bases between them. CDR1 and CDR2 (germline): SNHLY, FYNNEI. The CDR3 sequence is 12 residues long.

J is TRBJ2-2 and V is TRBV19; TRBD2 might be the D (6 bases). The V gene's germline CDR1 is LNHDA and CDR2 SQIVND (reference sequence). V was cut by 6 bases and J by 0 bases, with 14 bases left in between. This CDR3 is 16 amino acids long. Written as DNA, the CDR3 is TGTGCCAGTAGCCAGGGACTTCCCGCGAACACCGGGGAGCTGTTTTTT. Translated: CASSQGLPANTGELFF.

This clone was observed a single time. The CDR3 sequence is CASSVPSNTGELFF. The CDR3 nucleotides are TGTGCCAGCAGTGTCCCCTCGAACACCGGGGAGCTGTTTTTT. The chain links TRBV6-1 to TRBJ2-2; no reliable D call. The ends were cut back, 4 bases at V and 0 bases at J, with 6 bases in the middle. The CDR3 is 14 amino acids. From germline, CDR1 is MNHNS and CDR2 SASEGT.

This clone was seen just once. This chain joins TRBV7-2 and TRBJ1-1; D possibly corresponds to TRBD1 (6 bases). V was pared by 5 bases and J by 0 bases, with 19 bases between. The CDR3 has 17 residues. Germline values: CDR1 SGHTA, CDR2 FQGNSA. The CDR3 here is CASSPRGRAYLNTEAFF. The CDR3 bases are TGTGCCAGCAGCCCGAGGGGGAGGGCTTACCTGAACACTGAAGCTTTCTTT. Complete variable domain (other parts from reference TRBV7-2 and TRBJ1-1): GAGVSQSPSNKVTEKGKDVELRCDPISGHTALYWYRQSLGQGLEFLIYFQGNSAPDKSGLPSDRFSAERTGGSVSTLTIQRTQQEDSAVYLCASSPRGRAYLNTEAFFGQGTRLTVV.

The sample holds one count of this clone. The chain carries TRBV7-9 and TRBJ1-1; 7 positions match TRBD1. CDR1 and CDR2 from the germline V gene are SEHNR and FQNEAQ (reference sequence). J was trimmed by 0 bases and V by 1 base; bases with no gene match: 2. The CDR3 contains 15 residues. The CDR3 sequence: CASSLGTGLNTEAFF. The CDR3 DNA is TGTGCCAGCAGCTTAGGGACAGGACTGAACACTGAAGCTTTCTTT.

This clone came up once. The rearrangement joins TRBV18 to TRBJ1-3; D uncertain. The germline V gene has CDR1 KGHSH and CDR2 LQKENI. The CDR3 consists of 14 residues. The V end was cut by 3 bases, the J end by 3 bases, with 9 bases between. This CDR3 is CASSPGESGNTIYF. The CDR3 DNA reads as TGTGCCAGCTCACCTGGAGAGAGTGGAAACACCATATATTTT.

V and J are TRBV7-6 and TRBJ2-1; 13 bases agree with TRBD2. The CDR3 is 16 amino acids. The V gene's germline CDR1 is SGHVS and CDR2 FNYEAQ. The V segment lost 3 bases and the J segment 6 bases; nucleotides outside the gene matches: 5. In DNA, the CDR3 is TGTGCCAGCAGCTTTGGGACTAGCGGGACCGGCAATGAGCAGTTCTTC. It translates to CASSFGTSGTGNEQFF.

The CDR3 protein is CASSPKQITLGNTIYF. CDR3 in DNA: TGTGCCAGCTCACCAAAACAGATTACTCTTGGAAACACCATATATTTT. The rearrangement uses TRBV18 and TRBJ1-3, with D hard to call. The ends were cut back, 2 bases at V and 3 bases at J, with 14 bases in the middle. The germline gives CDR1 KGHSH, CDR2 LQKENI. The CDR3 runs 16 residues.

The chain links TRBV27 to TRBJ2-7, with a weak D call TRBD2 (6 bases). Germline V gives CDR1 MNHEY, CDR2 SMNVEV (reference sequence). Trimming shortened V by 8 bases and J by 5 bases, and 16 bases separated the two germline ends. This CDR3 region has 13 residues. This CDR3 is CASALRAGNEQYF. The DNA of the CDR3 is TGTGCCAGCGCCCTAAGAGCGGGTAACGAGCAGTACTTC.

This clone was observed once. The V and J genes are TRBV18 and TRBJ2-1; 11 bases agree with TRBD1. V was pared by 2 bases and J by 8 bases, with 14 bases of the junction left unmatched. This CDR3 has 18 amino acids. Germline CDR1 and CDR2: KGHSH and LQKENI. The CDR3: CASSPTFPGQGGGHEQFF. The DNA of the CDR3 is TGTGCCAGCTCACCAACATTCCCGGGACAGGGGGGGGGACATGAGCAGTTCTTC.

V usage is TRBV27 and J usage is TRBJ1-4, with TRBD1 matching 9 bases. The CDR3 has 15 amino acids. Germline assignment: CDR1 MNHEY and CDR2 SMNVEV (reference sequence). V shed 4 bases, J shed 4 bases, and the junction held 4 bases outside the gene matches. CDR3 sequence reads: CASSSGQGGNEKLFF. DNA for the CDR3: TGTGCCAGCAGTTCGGGACAGGGCGGTAATGAAAAACTGTTTTTT.

Note on this clone: The junction does not match germline at one end; this may be a read error. The genes are TRBV6-5 and TRBJ1-2, with TRBD1 as a possible D gene (6 bases). The CDR3 is made up of 15 amino acids. Germline V gene sequence: CDR1 MNHEY, CDR2 SVGAGI. CDR3: CASSYRWDTVLGYTF. The CDR3 DNA reads TGTGCCAGCAGTTACCGATGGGACACGGTTCTTGGCTATACCTTC.

The chain recombines TRBV18 with TRBJ2-2; 9 bases match TRBD1. The CDR3 sequence is 16 residues long. Unmatched junction bases numbered 10, after V lost 6 bases and J lost 5 bases. Germline V gene data show CDR1 as KGHSH and CDR2 as LQKENI. In nucleotides, the CDR3 is TGTGCCAGCTCGGCCGGACAGGGGTTTGGTACCGGGGAGCTGTTTTTT. It encodes CASSAGQGFGTGELFF.

The gene calls are TRBV23-1 and TRBJ1-5, with 7 bases matching TRBD1. TRBV23-1 is an ORF; its function is uncertain. This CDR3 spans 13 amino acids. The trim removed 7 bases at V and 9 bases at J, leaving 9 bases unmatched. The CDR3 sequence is CASTVLQGWPQHF. CDR3 bases: TGCGCCAGCACCGTATTACAGGGGTGGCCCCAGCATTTT.

The V gene is TRBV7-9, the J gene TRBJ1-5; 7 nucleotides align to TRBD1. The ends lost 2 bases at V and 0 bases at J; junction bases unmatched: 1. The CDR3 length is 15 residues. Germline loops: CDR1 SEHNR, CDR2 FQNEAQ (reference sequence). DNA for the CDR3: TGTGCCAGCAGCTTATCAGGGGGTAGCAATCAGCCCCAGCATTTT. Translating it yields CASSLSGGSNQPQHF. The full variable domain, completed using reference TRBV7-9 and TRBJ1-5, is DTGVSQNPRHKITKRGQNVTFRCDPISEHNRLYWYRQTLGQGPEFLTYFQNEAQLEKSRLLSDRFSAERPKGSFSTLEIQRTEQGDSAMYLCASSLSGGSNQPQHFGDGTRLSIL.

The V gene is TRBV11-2, the J gene TRBJ1-4; tentative D call: TRBD1 (5 bases). V lost 9 bases and J 5 bases, leaving 13 bases between the germline ends. Germline V lookup: CDR1 SGHAT, CDR2 FQNNGV. The CDR3 covers 13 residues. The CDR3 sequence: CASRRGWNEKLFF. In nucleotides, the CDR3 is TGTGCCAGTCGCCGGGGGTGGAATGAAAAACTGTTTTTT.